The 9 T cell receptor beta chains below all came from one sample that was sequenced in a study of CD8+ T cells in alopecia areata. Cells from pooled cutaneous lymph nodes were sorted by CD4, CD8alpha, NKG2D, NKG2ACE and other markers. RNA was extracted and reverse transcribed into cDNA as the sequencing template. Sequencing was performed with immunoSEQ multiplex PCR; in TCRdb, only in-frame clones are kept and a portion is missing. The table lists about 300,000 clones, with no singletons. Sequencing was done on a sample of CD4+ T cells sorted from a lymph node. The receptors were gathered from a C3H/HeJ mouse with alopecia areata. The strain is characterized by the MHC haplotype H2-k.

This clone was found a few times. Gene names are the mouse ones. The read stops 3 residues short of the end of the CDR3; the missing end is completed from the germline J gene. This sequence joins TRBV5 and TRBJ1-6, with TRBD1 matching over 7 bases. TRBJ1-6 is filed as an ORF, its function uncertain. CDR1 LGHNA and CDR2 YNLKQL come from the germline V gene (reference sequence). The trim removed 4 bases at V and 6 bases at J, leaving 9 bases unmatched. This CDR3 is built from 16 residues. The part of the CDR3 DNA that was read is TGTGCCAGCAGCCCTCACGACAGGGAGGGTAATTCGCCC. Translating it yields CASSPHDREGNSP. The whole CDR3 protein is CASSPHDREGNSPLYF.

The sample holds a few counts of this clone. Germline and genes: mouse. The read finishes 4 residues shy of the CDR3 end, and the germline J gene is used to complete it. The chain uses TRBV19 and TRBJ2-5, with 8 bases matching TRBD2. In germline, CDR1 is FNHDT, CDR2 SITEND (reference sequence). Unmatched junction bases numbered 5, after V lost 6 bases and J lost 2 bases. CDR3 length equals 14 residues. CDR3 amino acids: CASTRLGTQDTQYF. Incomplete CDR3 DNA: TGTGCCAGCACTCGACTGGGGACCCAAGAC.

This clone appeared a few times. Here the gene names and germline are mouse. The CDR3 is cut off 4 residues early in the read; its end comes from the germline J gene. V usage is TRBV31 and J usage is TRBJ1-1; the match to TRBD1 covers 9 bases. The CDR3 runs 15 residues. The germline V gene encodes CDR1 GKSSPN and CDR2 SITVG. The CDR3 loop reads CAWSLVTGGAGEVFF. The CDR3 DNA, read in part, is TGTGCCTGGAGTCTAGTCACAGGGGGCGCCGGA.

This clone was counted between two and nine times. Mouse gene names apply. Read sequence stops 4 residues before the CDR3 end, and the germline J gene provides the missing end. The J gene is TRBJ2-3, the V gene TRBV13-2; 12 bases fit TRBD2. With V trimmed by 5 bases and J by 0 bases, 4 bases remained unmatched. Per germline, CDR1 NNHNN and CDR2 SYGAGS (reference sequence). The CDR3 runs 16 residues. Partial CDR3 DNA: TGTGCCAGCGGACCGGGACTGGGGGGTAGTGCAGAA. This codes for CASGPGLGGSAE. The CDR3 reads in full as CASGPGLGGSAETLYF.

This clone was seen a few times. Mouse germline and gene names are used. The read halts 4 residues ahead of the CDR3 end, with the missing end drawn from the germline J gene. Other nucleotide sequences in the sample specify the same CDR3. The gene calls are TRBV31 and TRBJ2-1; 10 bases line up with TRBD2. The CDR3 is 15 amino acids. Germline V gene lookup returns CDR1 GKSSPN and CDR2 SITVG. J gave up 1 base and V 3 bases, and 3 bases lay outside the gene matches. The CDR3: CAWSPTGGNYAEQFF. The part of the CDR3 DNA that was read is TGTGCCTGGAGCCCGACTGGGGGGAACTATGCT.

This clone was seen repeatedly, ten times or more. The listed genes are named as in mouse. The sequence runs out 4 residues before the end of the CDR3; the remainder is reconstructed from the germline J gene. The chain uses TRBV12-1 and TRBJ1-2; 9 bases line up with TRBD1. V shed 0 bases, J shed 0 bases, and the junction held 1 base outside the gene matches. Germline V gene lookup returns CDR1 SGHSN and CDR2 HYEKVE. The CDR3 is made up of 15 amino acids. The DNA read from the CDR3 is TGTGCCAGCTCTCTCCGGGACAGGGCAAACTCC. Amino acids: CASSLRDRANS. From start to end, the CDR3 is CASSLRDRANSDYTF.

On this clone: The germline and genes are mouse ones. The CDR3 is cut off 4 residues early in the read; its end comes from the germline J gene. The chain is built from TRBV5 and TRBJ2-2; D is ambiguous. CDR3 length equals 14 residues. Germline values: CDR1 LGHNA, CDR2 YNLKQL (reference sequence). V was shortened by 0 bases and J by 4 bases, with 6 bases between the two germline ends. The CDR3 loop reads CASSQETVTGQLYF. The CDR3 bases that were read are TGTGCCAGCAGCCAAGAAACAGTCACCGGG.

Details on this clone: The listed genes are named as in mouse. The CDR3 goes on 4 residues after the read ends, and that part is filled in from the germline J gene. This rearrangement joins TRBV19 to TRBJ2-7; 12 bases fit TRBD2. CDR1 is FNHDT and CDR2 is SITEND in the germline V gene (reference sequence). The CDR3 extends over 15 amino acids. The CDR3 loop is CASSPRLGGRYEQYF. CDR3 bases read: TGTGCCAGCAGTCCCAGACTGGGGGGGCGGTAT.

This clone was detected ten times or more. Gene names and germline match the mouse. The read falls 4 residues short of the CDR3 end, and the missing part is taken from the germline J gene. The genes are TRBV17 and TRBJ2-1; 11 nucleotides agree with TRBD2. CDR1 and CDR2 from the germline V gene are MNHDT and YYDKIL. Trimming cost V 1 base and J 4 bases; bases outside gene matches: 3. The CDR3 has 16 residues. The DNA read from the CDR3 is TGTGCTAGCAGTAGAGCCGGGACTGGGGGTTATGCT. Translating gives CASSRAGTGGYA. The full-length CDR3 reads as CASSRAGTGGYAEQFF.